This TCR beta chain was identified in a study of technical replicates of blood from a few donors. The V and J ends lost 2 bases and 9 bases, in that order; junction bases with no gene match: 10. The germline gives CDR1 MNHNS, CDR2 SASEGT. The CDR3 is 15 residues long. Libraries were prepared by immunoSEQ multiplex PCR; TCRdb keeps only in-frame clonotypes and omits some of them. The sample holds 14,000 or so clones, 70% to 90% seen once. This clonotype originated in a human donor in good health. The rearrangement links TRBV6-1 to TRBJ2-1; 7 positions agree with TRBD2. The sequenced sample consisted of PBMCs. The CDR3: CASSEYGGSSREQFF. CDR3 coding DNA: TGTGCCAGCAGTGAATATGGCGGGAGTTCACGTGAGCAGTTCTTC.